A selection of T cell receptor beta chains follows, all from one sample in a study of blood T cell repertoires in COVID-19. Assay: immunoSEQ multiplex PCR; the TCRdb copy retains only in-frame clones and omits some. The sample lists hundreds of thousands of clones; 87% were seen once. What was sequenced was PBMCs or T cells enriched from blood (not recorded which). Source of these receptors: a woman in her late teens or twenties who had recovered from COVID-19. Each CDR3 is given with its conserved first and last residue. D genes are given only for firm matches. Some rows mark clone size as missing; the rest say once, few, many or name a class of expanded clone.

TRBJ2-1,-,TRBV7-9,TRBD1,CASSLVPYRGSYNEQFF,TGTGCCAGCAGCTTAGTGCCATACAGGGGATCCTACAATGAGCAGTTCTTC
TRBJ2-3,once,TRBV7-9,-,CASSSRVVSTDTQYF,TGTGCCAGCAGCTCCCGGGTGGTCTCCACAGATACGCAGTATTTT
TRBJ2-2,-,TRBV10-3,-,CAISIRGTADGGELFF,TGTGCCATCAGCATAAGAGGAACGGCCGATGGGGGGGAGCTGTTTTTT
TRBJ2-2,-,TRBV4-3,TRBD2,CASSPELGGLAGVRSGELFF,TGCGCCAGCAGCCCAGAGTTAGGGGGCCTAGCGGGAGTTAGATCCGGGGAGCTGTTTTTT
TRBJ1-1,-,TRBV18,TRBD1,CASSPPGQGGEAFF,TGTGCCAGCTCACCTCCAGGACAGGGCGGTGAAGCTTTCTTT
TRBJ2-4,-,TRBV5-1,TRBD1,CASSSRDSIAKNIQYF,TGCGCCAGCAGCTCCCGGGACAGTATAGCCAAAAACATTCAGTACTTC
TRBJ2-7,-,TRBV9,-,CASSVGAGVDYEQYF,TGTGCCAGCAGCGTAGGAGCAGGGGTAGATTACGAGCAGTACTTC
TRBJ2-3,-,TRBV7-9,-,CASGAGTDTQYF,TGTGCCAGCGGAGCTGGCACAGATACGCAGTATTTT
TRBJ1-4,-,TRBV6-2/TRBV6-3,TRBD1,CASSRTGGNEKLFF,TGTGCCAGCAGTAGGACAGGAGGAAATGAAAAACTGTTTTTT
TRBJ1-5,-,TRBV5-6,TRBD1,CASSRRQGARPQHF,TGTGCCAGCAGCCGTCGACAGGGGGCACGGCCCCAGCATTTT
TRBJ1-5,-,TRBV27,TRBD1,CARQAGGSNQPQHF,TGTGCCAGGCAGGCAGGGGGTAGCAATCAGCCCCAGCATTTT
TRBJ1-3,once,TRBV28,TRBD1,CASRTGSNTIYF,TGTGCCAGCAGGACAGGGTCGAACACCATATATTTT
TRBJ2-7,-,TRBV5-4,TRBD1,CASSLAGGRDEQYF,TGTGCCAGCAGCTTGGCAGGGGGAAGGGACGAGCAGTACTTC
TRBJ1-1,-,TRBV7-3,TRBD1,CASSSNPLQGADTEAFF,TGTGCCAGCAGCTCAAATCCCCTACAGGGGGCGGACACTGAAGCTTTCTTT
TRBJ2-7,-,TRBV25-1,TRBD1,CASSQTDRDEQYF,TGTGCCAGCAGCCAGACGGACAGGGACGAGCAGTACTTC
TRBJ1-1,few,TRBV10-3,-,CAICIDPNTEAFF,TGTGCCATCTGCATAGATCCTAACACTGAAGCTTTCTTT
TRBJ2-1,-,TRBV7-2,TRBD2,CASSPRIAGIEQFF,TGTGCCAGCAGCCCACGGATAGCGGGAATTGAGCAGTTCTTC
TRBJ2-2,-,TRBV3-1/TRBV3-2,-,CASSQVSPGVGGELFF,TGTGCCAGCAGCCAAGTCTCCCCGGGGGTCGGCGGGGAGCTGTTTTTT
TRBJ1-1,-,TRBV5-1,-,CASSLASNTEAFF,TGCGCCAGCAGCTTGGCCTCTAACACTGAAGCTTTCTTT
TRBJ1-2,-,TRBV30,-,CAWSRGSRGYGYTF,TGTGCCTGGAGTAGAGGCAGTAGGGGCTATGGCTACACCTTC
TRBJ1-2,once,TRBV14,-,CASSQLGSGRGYGYTF,TGTGCCAGCAGCCAGCTCGGGAGCGGGCGGGGCTATGGCTACACCTTC
TRBJ2-7,-,TRBV6-4,-,CASSDKGHLTYEQYF,TGTGCCAGCAGTGACAAGGGACACCTAACCTACGAGCAGTACTTC
TRBJ1-1,-,TRBV19,-,CASSPRDVADTEAFF,TGTGCCAGTAGTCCGCGCGATGTAGCGGACACTGAAGCTTTCTTT
TRBJ1-2,-,TRBV28,-,CASSFIARTDASNYGYTF,TGTGCCAGCAGTTTTATTGCTAGGACAGATGCTTCTAACTATGGCTACACCTTC
TRBJ1-2,-,TRBV27,-,CASSWVRDSGYTF,TGTGCCAGCAGTTGGGTCAGGGATTCAGGCTACACCTTC
TRBJ1-1,-,TRBV3-1/TRBV3-2,TRBD1,CASSGGQGAQRVGEAFF,TGTGCCAGCAGCGGCGGACAGGGGGCGCAAAGGGTCGGTGAAGCTTTCTTT
TRBJ2-7,-,TRBV28,TRBD2,CASSTSAGPAYEQYF,TGTGCCAGCAGTACGTCAGCGGGGCCCGCCTACGAGCAGTACTTC
TRBJ1-4,once,TRBV4-3,TRBD1,CASSRGTGANEKLFF,TGCGCCAGCAGCCGTGGGACAGGGGCTAATGAAAAACTGTTTTTT